This is a list of T cell receptor beta chains from one sample in a study of T cell responses to AZD1222 COVID-19 vaccine. Sequencing used immunoSEQ multiplex PCR; TCRdb keeps in-frame clones, though not all of them. The data show about 130,000 clones, roughly 88% seen once. The sequencing used peripheral blood, collected on day 0 of MenACWY control vaccination. These receptors all stem from an adult in good health. CDR3s include the opening cysteine and the closing phenylalanine or tryptophan. Fields, in order: V gene, J gene, clone size, D gene, CDR3 protein, CDR3 DNA. D genes are given only for firm matches. The listing skips clone size in some rows; elsewhere it reads once, few, many or a size class.

TRBV6-5	TRBJ2-2	.	.	CASSRGSLTGELFF	TGTGCCAGCAGTCGTGGGTCCCTCACCGGGGAGCTGTTTTTT
TRBV7-2	TRBJ2-5	.	.	CASSSTGWETQYF	TGTGCCAGCAGCTCAACAGGGTGGGAGACCCAGTACTTC
TRBV5-1	TRBJ2-1	.	.	CASSLTTSTYNEQFF	TGCGCCAGCAGCTTGACGACAAGCACCTACAATGAGCAGTTCTTC
TRBV7-8	TRBJ2-3	.	.	CASSPLGHTDTQYF	TGTGCCAGCAGCCCCCTGGGCCACACAGATACGCAGTATTTT
TRBV12-3/TRBV12-4	TRBJ1-5	.	.	CASSFLEGQPQHF	TGTGCCAGCAGTTTTTTGGAGGGTCAGCCCCAGCATTTT
TRBV6-5	TRBJ1-3	few	.	CAAPGLPSGNTIYF	TGTGCCGCACCGGGACTTCCCTCTGGAAACACCATATATTTT
TRBV7-3	TRBJ2-1	.	TRBD2	CASSLTGGTHNEQFF	TGTGCCAGCAGCTTAACGGGAGGGACCCACAATGAGCAGTTCTTC
TRBV5-1	TRBJ1-4	.	.	CASSSLPMERAEEKLFF	TGCGCCAGCAGCTCGTTACCCATGGAGAGGGCAGAAGAAAAACTGTTTTTT
TRBV27	TRBJ1-1	.	TRBD1	CASSPISQGPRNTEAFF	TGTGCCAGCAGTCCCATATCACAGGGGCCAAGGAACACTGAAGCTTTCTTT
TRBV24-1	TRBJ1-2	few	TRBD1	CATSAAGTGGGYGYTF	TGTGCCACCAGTGCCGCCGGGACAGGAGGCGGCTATGGCTACACCTTC
TRBV6-1	TRBJ2-1	.	.	CASSERVEGYNEQFF	TGTGCCAGCAGTGAACGTGTAGAGGGCTACAATGAGCAGTTCTTC
TRBV7-9	TRBJ2-7	.	.	CASSLGSVREQYF	TGTGCCAGCAGCTTAGGCTCGGTGCGCGAGCAGTACTTC
TRBV7-8	TRBJ1-1	once	.	CASSLLTANTEAFF	TGTGCCAGCAGCTTATTGACAGCGAACACTGAAGCTTTCTTT
TRBV15	TRBJ2-3	once	.	CATSRDIGTKVDTQYF	TGTGCCACCAGCAGAGATATTGGGACCAAGGTAGATACGCAGTATTTT
TRBV28	TRBJ2-3	.	TRBD2	CASSLYSGRTDTQYF	TGTGCCAGCAGTTTATACAGCGGGAGGACAGATACGCAGTATTTT
TRBV2	TRBJ2-7	.	.	CASSDPYEQYF	TGTGCCAGCAGTGACCCGTACGAGCAGTACTTC
TRBV7-9	TRBJ2-2	.	TRBD1	CASSPTDRGAGELFF	TGTGCCAGCAGCCCGACGGACAGGGGGGCCGGGGAGCTGTTTTTT
TRBV28	TRBJ2-7	.	TRBD2	CASRPPSGRAVYEQYF	TGTGCCAGCAGACCCCCTAGCGGGAGGGCCGTCTACGAGCAGTACTTC
TRBV11-2	TRBJ2-7	.	TRBD2	CASSWDATSFYEQYF	TGTGCCAGCAGCTGGGACGCGACTAGCTTCTACGAGCAGTACTTC
TRBV7-6	TRBJ2-3	.	.	CASSLSPTTDTQYF	TGTGCCAGCAGCTTATCACCAACCACAGATACGCAGTATTTT
TRBV11-2	TRBJ2-3	.	.	CASSSHVSSTDTQYF	TGTGCCAGCAGCTCCCACGTTTCTAGCACAGATACGCAGTATTTT
TRBV23-1	TRBJ2-1	.	.	CASSQLRLNVYNEQFF	TGCGCCAGCAGTCAACTGAGGCTGAATGTCTACAATGAGCAGTTCTTC
TRBV5-5	TRBJ2-3	.	TRBD2	CASSPLAGGSTDTQYF	TGTGCCAGCAGCCCGTTAGCGGGGGGGAGCACAGATACGCAGTATTTT